The sequence of this TCR beta chain was determined in a study of T cells in Graves' hyperthyroidism and ophthalmopathy. Study information: The blood sample was taken at first diagnosis, before treatment began. Study results and caveats: The majority of expanded thyroid clonotypes above 0.001 also appeared in blood.

As regards this clonotype: The antigen remains unidentified. One end of the junction varies from germline; a read error may be responsible.

Hyperthyroidism, newly diagnosed and lasting under 2 months, affected patients aged 18 to 65. Germline V gene lookup returns CDR1 KGHDR and CDR2 SFDVKD. The CDR3 has 15 residues. TCR beta CDR3 regions were amplified from RNA transcripts. Carried out on the TCR CDR3, a first-round RT-PCR used the HTBI primer set. TCRdb processed the multiplex PCR reads anew with MiXCR; each CDR3 protein has one entry. The sample yields roughly 400,000 distinct CDR3 sequences, approximately 14% seen once. This TCR was recovered from a young woman with Graves' hyperthyroidism that later progressed to Graves' ophthalmopathy. The sample was blood. The rearrangement links TRBV24-1 to TRBJ2-5; 9 bases map to TRBD2. The CDR3 region has the DNA TGTACCACCAGTGATCACCTACTAGCGGGAGAGACCCAGTACTTC. This translates into CTTSDHLLAGETQYF.